A selection of T cell receptor beta chains follows, all from one sample in a study of control samples from healthy donors and cancer patients. TCRdb's table, derived via immunoSEQ multiplex PCR, lists solely in-frame clones and lacks some. The sample shows about 86,000 clones, over 90% of them seen only once. The material sequenced was blood. The receptors were sampled from a woman aged 30 to 39 in good health. Both conserved end residues are part of each CDR3.

j_gene | v_gene | CDR3aa
TRBJ2-7 | TRBV21-1 | CASSLLPTSYEQYF
TRBJ1-2 | TRBV7-3 | CANSLSGQGASGYTF
TRBJ1-6 | TRBV7-6 | CASSQGVSPNSPLHF
TRBJ2-2 | TRBV20-1 | CSASWGQGYTGELFF
TRBJ1-5 | TRBV3-1/TRBV3-2 | CASSPGSHQPQHF
TRBJ1-1 | TRBV18 | CASSPGQGLGTEAFF
TRBJ1-1 | TRBV28 | CASSPPRGSTEAFF
TRBJ1-5 | TRBV28 | CASSLWGQAHGGNQPQHF
TRBJ2-1 | TRBV28 | CASRSGFYEQFF
TRBJ2-2 | TRBV27 | CASKDTNTGELFF
TRBJ2-1 | TRBV3-1/TRBV3-2 | CASSPGLASYNEQFF
TRBJ1-2 | TRBV30 | CAWSSGGGSSGYTF
TRBJ2-1 | TRBV2 | CASSGGLAGGLSSYNEQFF
TRBJ2-7 | TRBV5-5 | CASSAEYVPLYEQYF
TRBJ2-7 | TRBV28 | CASRDRGFYEQYF
TRBJ1-4 | TRBV5-1 | CASSMGQGNEKLFF
TRBJ2-1 | TRBV18 | CASSPTGTIHEQFF
TRBJ1-1 | TRBV5-8 | CASSWNDRNTEAFF
TRBJ1-1 | TRBV18 | CASSDEAGGAEAFF
TRBJ2-1 | TRBV6-6 | CASSRLAGRSYNEQFF
TRBJ2-5 | TRBV24-1 | CATSDSRQGGTQYF
TRBJ1-3 | TRBV4-1 | CASSQPGTTGNTIYF
TRBJ1-1 | TRBV5-1 | CASSWAELNTEAFF
TRBJ1-3 | TRBV9 | CASSGTLLAGSGNTIYF
TRBJ2-5 | TRBV5-1 | CASSFVGLAGETQYF
TRBJ2-5 | TRBV5-1 | CASSLAVGRGQEAQYF
TRBJ2-3 | TRBV7-3 | CASSPGLAGVGGTDTQYF
TRBJ2-4 | TRBV11-3 | CASSFSLVGTDKNIQYF
TRBJ2-7 | TRBV7-9 | CASSPGLATYEQYF
TRBJ1-4 | TRBV28 | CASSPHRGLDEKLFF
TRBJ2-7 | TRBV7-6 | CASSKAPGQSYEQYF
TRBJ1-6 | TRBV28 | CASSLVGRGSPRNSPLHF
TRBJ1-2 | TRBV5-5 | CASSLVGDSGGYTF
TRBJ2-7 | TRBV6-5 | CASSYSGEGYEQYF
TRBJ2-2 | TRBV7-2 | CASSFGGRGTGELFF
TRBJ1-2 | TRBV7-2 | CASSLARQVRNYGYTF
TRBJ1-2 | TRBV6-5 | CASLPGQRLSYGYTF
TRBJ2-1 | TRBV4-2 | CASSQAAGREQFF
TRBJ2-7 | TRBV19 | CATRQGTSYEQYF
TRBJ2-1 | TRBV11-3 | CASSLISLAGGSSYNEQFF
TRBJ1-3 | TRBV30 | CAWSVPRVRNTIYF
TRBJ2-3 | TRBV5-1 | CASSWSSPGDTQYF
TRBJ2-3 | TRBV6-5 | CASTPQGSDTQYF
TRBJ2-1 | TRBV7-9 | CASSLPGLAGGGWQFF
TRBJ2-2 | TRBV2 | CASSVQGGSTGELFF
TRBJ1-1 | TRBV2 | CASRDYQGDGTEAFF
TRBJ1-1 | TRBV6-5 | CASRRTANTEAFF